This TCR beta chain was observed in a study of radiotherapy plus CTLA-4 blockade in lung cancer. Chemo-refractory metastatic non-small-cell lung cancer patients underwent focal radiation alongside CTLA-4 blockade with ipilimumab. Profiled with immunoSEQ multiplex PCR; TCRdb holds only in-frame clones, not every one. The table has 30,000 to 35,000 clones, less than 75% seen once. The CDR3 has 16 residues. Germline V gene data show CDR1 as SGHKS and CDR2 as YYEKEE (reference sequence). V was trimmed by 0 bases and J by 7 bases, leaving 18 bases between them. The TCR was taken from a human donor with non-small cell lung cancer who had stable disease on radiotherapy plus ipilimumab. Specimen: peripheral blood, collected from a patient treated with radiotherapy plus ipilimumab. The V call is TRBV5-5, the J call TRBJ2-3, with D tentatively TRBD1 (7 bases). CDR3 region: CASSLVRSGGYYTQYF. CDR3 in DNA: TGTGCCAGCAGCTTGGTCCGCTCAGGGGGGTATTATACGCAGTATTTT.